Detailed here is one TCR beta chain. Assay used: immunoSEQ multiplex PCR; TCRdb lists only in-frame clones, some missing. Among roughly 700,000 clones listed, about 74% were seen once. This sample was taken from a study of shared clonotypes between healthy human individuals. V was clipped by 6 bases and J by 4 bases; unmatched bases: 4. CDR3 length equals 14 residues. Per germline, CDR1 MNHNS and CDR2 SASEGT. J is TRBJ1-3 and V is TRBV6-1, with 9 positions matching TRBD1. The sequencing input was memory CD4+ T cells sorted from blood. Subset denoted: CD45RA-negative fraction. The receptor was derived from a woman between 25 and 40 years old in good health. The CDR3 protein is CASRDRGGGNTIYF. The CDR3, as DNA: TGTGCCAGCAGAGACAGGGGGGGCGGAAACACCATATATTTT.